This TCR beta chain originates from a study of beta chain features in type 1 diabetes. Findings and caveats of the study: Within each of all four CD4+ subsets, Type 1 diabetes patients had TCRB CDR3s that were moderately but significantly shorter. Shorter templates might be favored by PCR, and equally so in patients and in controls. The cDNA sequencing approach could over-represent high-TCR-expressing cells.

Notes on this clone: Its antigen is unknown.

Every bit of the isolated RNA underwent reverse transcription, so sequencing read expressed TCRB transcripts. An average of approximately 3.6 million reads was obtained for naive, central memory and regulatory T cell samples. The method was immunoSEQ multiplex PCR; TCRdb's version includes in-frame clones alone and lacks a portion of them. The sample carries more than 30,000 clones, 50% to 75% recorded once. The ends were cut back, 5 bases at V and 5 bases at J, with 12 bases in the middle. CDR1 and CDR2 from the germline V gene are SEHNR and FQNEAQ (reference sequence). CDR3 length: 13 residues. The chain combines TRBV7-9 with TRBJ1-1; D is possibly TRBD1 (6 bases). The sequencing sample was made of Tregs from blood. This TCR was recovered from a woman in her twenties or thirties in good health. CDR3 loop: CASSRTGRTEAFF. The CDR3 DNA reads TGTGCCAGCAGCAGAACAGGGAGAACTGAAGCTTTCTTT.